This T cell receptor beta chain was found in a study of regulatory T cells in long-lasting Graves disease. The CDR3 contains 15 residues. Germline CDR1 DFQATT, CDR2 SNEGSKA (reference sequence). V was pared by 4 bases and J by 6 bases, with 9 bases of the junction left unmatched. Time point defined: persistent/refractory GD, antithyroid drugs over 5 years with positive TRAb. PBMC-derived RNA was used for the TCR library. Sequencing libraries for TCR beta were prepared with iRepertoire HTBI primers and Arm-PCR of CDR3 regions. TCRdb recomputed calls from the multiplex PCR reads with MiXCR, one row per CDR3 protein. Among about 660,000 distinct CDR3 sequences listed, about 30% were seen once.

The chain has TRBV20-1 and TRBJ1-6; 7 bases match TRBD1. Sequencing was performed on peripheral blood mononuclear cells (PBMCs), taken when the disease was refractory, from a patient treated with antithyroid drugs. The receptor was isolated from a female donor with Graves disease. CDR3 DNA: TGCAGTGCTATATACCAGGGACAGCTTAATTCACCCCTCCACTTT. Translated: CSAIYQGQLNSPLHF.